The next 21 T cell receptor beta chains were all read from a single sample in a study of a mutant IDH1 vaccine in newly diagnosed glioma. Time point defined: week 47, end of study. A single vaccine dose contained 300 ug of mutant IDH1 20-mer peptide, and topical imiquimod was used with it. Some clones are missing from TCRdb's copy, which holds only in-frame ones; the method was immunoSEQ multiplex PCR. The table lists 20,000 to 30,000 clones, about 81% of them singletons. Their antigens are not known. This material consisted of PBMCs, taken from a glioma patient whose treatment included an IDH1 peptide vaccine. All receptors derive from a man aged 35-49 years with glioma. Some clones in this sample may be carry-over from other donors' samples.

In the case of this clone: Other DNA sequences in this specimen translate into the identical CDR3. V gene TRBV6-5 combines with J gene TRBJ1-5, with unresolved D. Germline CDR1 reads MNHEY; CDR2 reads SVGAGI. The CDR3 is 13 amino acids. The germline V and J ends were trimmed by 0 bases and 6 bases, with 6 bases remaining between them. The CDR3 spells CASSYSRGQPQHF. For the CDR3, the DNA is TGTGCCAGCAGTTACTCGAGAGGTCAGCCCCAGCATTTT.

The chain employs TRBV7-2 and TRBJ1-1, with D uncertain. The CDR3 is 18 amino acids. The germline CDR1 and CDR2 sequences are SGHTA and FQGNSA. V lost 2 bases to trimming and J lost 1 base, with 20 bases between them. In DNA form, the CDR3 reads TGTGCCAGCAGCTTAATAGCCGCCATACGGGGAGGGAACACTGAAGCTTTCTTT. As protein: CASSLIAAIRGGNTEAFF. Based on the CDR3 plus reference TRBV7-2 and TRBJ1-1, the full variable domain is GAGVSQSPSNKVTEKGKDVELRCDPISGHTALYWYRQSLGQGLEFLIYFQGNSAPDKSGLPSDRFSAERTGGSVSTLTIQRTQQEDSAVYLCASSLIAAIRGGNTEAFFGQGTRLTVV.

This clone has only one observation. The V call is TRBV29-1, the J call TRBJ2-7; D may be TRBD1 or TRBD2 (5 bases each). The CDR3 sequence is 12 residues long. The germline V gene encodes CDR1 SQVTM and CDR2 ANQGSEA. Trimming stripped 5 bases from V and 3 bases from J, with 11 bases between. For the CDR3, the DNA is TGCAGCGTTCAAGGGACCATCTACGAGCAGTACTTC. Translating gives CSVQGTIYEQYF.

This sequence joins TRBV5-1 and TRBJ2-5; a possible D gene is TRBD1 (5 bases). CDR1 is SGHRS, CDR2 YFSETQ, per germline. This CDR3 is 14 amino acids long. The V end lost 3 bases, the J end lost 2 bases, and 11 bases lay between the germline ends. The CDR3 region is CASSWLPGQETQYF. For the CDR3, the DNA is TGCGCCAGCAGCTGGCTCCCAGGGCAAGAGACCCAGTACTTC.

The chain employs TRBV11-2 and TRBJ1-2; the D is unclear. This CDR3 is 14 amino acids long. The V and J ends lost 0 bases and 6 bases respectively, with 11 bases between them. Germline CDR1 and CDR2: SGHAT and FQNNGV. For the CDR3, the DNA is TGTGCCAGCAGCTTAGACCCCGCAGAGGATGGCTACACCTTC. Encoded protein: CASSLDPAEDGYTF.

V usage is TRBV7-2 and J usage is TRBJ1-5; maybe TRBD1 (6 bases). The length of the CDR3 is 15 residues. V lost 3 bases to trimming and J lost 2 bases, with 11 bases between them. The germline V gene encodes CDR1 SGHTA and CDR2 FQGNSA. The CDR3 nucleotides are TGTGCCAGCAGCTTCACAGGGTCGGGCAATCAGCCCCAGCATTTT. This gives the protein CASSFTGSGNQPQHF.

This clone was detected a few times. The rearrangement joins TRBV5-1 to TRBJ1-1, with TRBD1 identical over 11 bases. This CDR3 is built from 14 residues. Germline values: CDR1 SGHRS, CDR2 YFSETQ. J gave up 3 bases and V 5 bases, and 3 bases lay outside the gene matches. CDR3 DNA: TGCGCCAGCAGACCGGGACAGGGGGACACTGAAGCTTTCTTT. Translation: CASRPGQGDTEAFF.

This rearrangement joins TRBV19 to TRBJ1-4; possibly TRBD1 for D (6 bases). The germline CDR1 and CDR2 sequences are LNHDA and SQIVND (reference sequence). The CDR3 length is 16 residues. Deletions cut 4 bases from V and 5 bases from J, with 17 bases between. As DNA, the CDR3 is TGTGCCAGTAGTACTCTTCCACAGGGAAAGAATGAAAAACTGTTTTTT. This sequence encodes CASSTLPQGKNEKLFF.

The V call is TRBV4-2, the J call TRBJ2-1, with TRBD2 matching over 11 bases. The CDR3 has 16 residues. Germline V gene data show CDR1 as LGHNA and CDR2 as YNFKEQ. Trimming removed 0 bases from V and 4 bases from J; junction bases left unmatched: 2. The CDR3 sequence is CASSQEASGGYNEQFF. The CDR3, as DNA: TGTGCCAGCAGCCAAGAGGCTAGCGGGGGGTACAATGAGCAGTTCTTC.

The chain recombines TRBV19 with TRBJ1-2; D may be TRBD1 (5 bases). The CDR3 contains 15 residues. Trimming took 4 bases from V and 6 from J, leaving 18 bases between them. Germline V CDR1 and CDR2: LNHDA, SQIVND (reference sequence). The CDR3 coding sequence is TGTGCCAGTAGTAGATCGTCGGGCAGGGTCCATGGCTACACCTTC. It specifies CASSRSSGRVHGYTF.

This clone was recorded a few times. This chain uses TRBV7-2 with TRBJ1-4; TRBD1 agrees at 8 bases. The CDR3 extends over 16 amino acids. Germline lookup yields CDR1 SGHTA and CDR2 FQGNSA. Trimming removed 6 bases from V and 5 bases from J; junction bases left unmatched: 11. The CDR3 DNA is TGTGCCAGCAGACGGAACTCCGGGACAGGAAATGAAAAACTGTTTTTT. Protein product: CASRRNSGTGNEKLFF.

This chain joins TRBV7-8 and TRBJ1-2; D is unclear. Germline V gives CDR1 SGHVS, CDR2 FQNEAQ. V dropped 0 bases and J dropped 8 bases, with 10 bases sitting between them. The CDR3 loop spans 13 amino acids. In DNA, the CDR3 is TGTGCCAGCAGCTTAGCTCAGGATCGGGGCTACACCTTC. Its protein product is CASSLAQDRGYTF.

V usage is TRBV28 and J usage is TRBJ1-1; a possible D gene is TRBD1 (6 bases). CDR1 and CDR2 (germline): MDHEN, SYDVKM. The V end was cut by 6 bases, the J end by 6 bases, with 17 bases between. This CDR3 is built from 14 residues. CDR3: CASSQQGSAAEAFF. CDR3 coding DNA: TGTGCCAGCAGCCAACAGGGTTCCGCTGCTGAAGCTTTCTTT.

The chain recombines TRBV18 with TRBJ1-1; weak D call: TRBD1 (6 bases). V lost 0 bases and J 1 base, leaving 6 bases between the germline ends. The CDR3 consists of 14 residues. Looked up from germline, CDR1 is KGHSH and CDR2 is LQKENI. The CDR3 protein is CASSPPTGNTEAFF. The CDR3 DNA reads TGTGCCAGCTCACCACCGACAGGGAACACTGAAGCTTTCTTT.

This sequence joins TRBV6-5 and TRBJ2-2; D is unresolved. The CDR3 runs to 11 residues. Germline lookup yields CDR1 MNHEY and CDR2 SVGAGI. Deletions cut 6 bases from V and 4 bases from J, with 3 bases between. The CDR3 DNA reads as TGTGCCAGCAGGCTCACCGGGGAGCTGTTTTTT. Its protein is CASRLTGELFF.

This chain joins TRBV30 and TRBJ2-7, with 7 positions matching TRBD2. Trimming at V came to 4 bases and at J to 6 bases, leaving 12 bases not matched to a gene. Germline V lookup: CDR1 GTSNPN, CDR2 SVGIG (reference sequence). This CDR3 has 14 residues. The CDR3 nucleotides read TGTGCCTGGACCCGGAGTATACCTAGCGGCGAGCAGTACTTC. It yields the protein CAWTRSIPSGEQYF.

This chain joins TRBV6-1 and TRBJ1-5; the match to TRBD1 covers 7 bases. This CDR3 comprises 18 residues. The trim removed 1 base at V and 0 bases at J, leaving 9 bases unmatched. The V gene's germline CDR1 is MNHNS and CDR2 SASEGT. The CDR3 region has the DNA TGTGCCAGCAGTGAAGGGGCAGGGGGAGTTTATAGCAATCAGCCCCAGCATTTT. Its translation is CASSEGAGGVYSNQPQHF.

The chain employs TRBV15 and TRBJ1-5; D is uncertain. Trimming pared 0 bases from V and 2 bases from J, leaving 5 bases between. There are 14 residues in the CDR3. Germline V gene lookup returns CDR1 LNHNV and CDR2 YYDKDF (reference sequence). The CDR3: CATSREAGNQPQHF. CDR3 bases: TGTGCCACCAGCAGAGAAGCGGGCAATCAGCCCCAGCATTTT.

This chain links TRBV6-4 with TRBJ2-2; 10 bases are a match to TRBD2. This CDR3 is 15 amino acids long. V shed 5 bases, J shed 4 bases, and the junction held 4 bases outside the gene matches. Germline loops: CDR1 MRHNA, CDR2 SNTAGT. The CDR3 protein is CASSSSGGGTGELFF. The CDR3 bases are TGTGCCAGCAGTTCCAGCGGGGGGGGCACCGGGGAGCTGTTTTTT.

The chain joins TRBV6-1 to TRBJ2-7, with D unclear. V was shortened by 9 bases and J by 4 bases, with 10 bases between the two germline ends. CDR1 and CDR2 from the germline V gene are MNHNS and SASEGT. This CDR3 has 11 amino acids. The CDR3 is CARNTSYEQYF. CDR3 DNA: TGTGCCAGAAATACAAGTTACGAGCAGTACTTC.

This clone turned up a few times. The CDR3 DNA reads as TGTGCCAGTTTGAAGGGACAGGGGATCGATAATTCACCCCTCCACTTT. Translated, it gives CASLKGQGIDNSPLHF. J is TRBJ1-6 and V is TRBV10-3; 10 positions agree with TRBD1. J gave up 5 bases and V 10 bases, and 11 bases lay outside the gene matches. CDR3 length: 16 residues. Germline V CDR1 and CDR2: ENHRY, SYGVKD.